The 5 T cell receptor beta chains in this list originate from one sample, sequenced in a study of blood T cell repertoires in COVID-19. Assay used: immunoSEQ multiplex PCR; TCRdb lists only in-frame clones, some missing. The sample lists about 140,000 clones; about 80% were seen once. Material for sequencing was PBMCs or T cells enriched from blood (not recorded which). These receptors originate from a woman between 18 and 29 years old who had been exposed to COVID-19.

This clone has a single count. The J gene is TRBJ1-2, the V gene TRBV7-9, with no clear D. In germline, CDR1 is SEHNR, CDR2 FQNEAQ (reference sequence). V was pared by 1 base and J by 5 bases, with 11 bases between. The length of the CDR3 is 14 residues. In DNA, the CDR3 is TGTGCCAGCAGCTTAGACACACATTGGTATGGCTACACCTTC. Translated: CASSLDTHWYGYTF.

In this sample, this clone turned up a few times. This rearrangement joins TRBV11-3 to TRBJ2-1; TRBD2 aligns across 8 bases. Germline lookup yields CDR1 SGHNT and CDR2 YENEEA. The CDR3 has 14 residues. The trim removed 1 base at V and 10 bases at J, leaving 6 bases unmatched. CDR3 nucleotides: TGTGCCAGCAGCTTAGTGCGGGGGGTGGCGGAGCAGTTCTTC. Residues: CASSLVRGVAEQFF.

J is TRBJ1-5 and V is TRBV18; D unclear. V lost 3 bases and J lost 0, with 9 bases in between. There are 15 residues in the CDR3. The V gene's germline CDR1 is KGHSH and CDR2 LQKENI. The CDR3 DNA reads TGTGCCAGCTCACCGGAGGGCCATAGCAATCAGCCCCAGCATTTT. Its protein is CASSPEGHSNQPQHF.

The rearrangement links TRBV28 to TRBJ1-2; D is perhaps TRBD1 (6 bases). This CDR3 is built from 12 residues. Trimming left V 7 bases short and J 6 bases short, with 12 bases between. CDR1 MDHEN and CDR2 SYDVKM come from the germline V gene. The CDR3 DNA follows: TGTGCCAGCACTCGTGGACAGCATGGCTACACCTTC. The encoded protein is CASTRGQHGYTF.

The sample holds a few counts of this clone. The CDR3 reads CASRGNGVEQYF. CDR3 in DNA: TGTGCCAGCAGGGGGAACGGGGTCGAGCAGTACTTC. The rearrangement uses TRBV2 and TRBJ2-7; TRBD2 is a possible D gene (5 bases). Germline-derived CDR1 and CDR2 are SNHLY and FYNNEI. This CDR3 spans 12 amino acids. V gave up 6 bases and J gave up 6 bases, with 12 bases separating them.